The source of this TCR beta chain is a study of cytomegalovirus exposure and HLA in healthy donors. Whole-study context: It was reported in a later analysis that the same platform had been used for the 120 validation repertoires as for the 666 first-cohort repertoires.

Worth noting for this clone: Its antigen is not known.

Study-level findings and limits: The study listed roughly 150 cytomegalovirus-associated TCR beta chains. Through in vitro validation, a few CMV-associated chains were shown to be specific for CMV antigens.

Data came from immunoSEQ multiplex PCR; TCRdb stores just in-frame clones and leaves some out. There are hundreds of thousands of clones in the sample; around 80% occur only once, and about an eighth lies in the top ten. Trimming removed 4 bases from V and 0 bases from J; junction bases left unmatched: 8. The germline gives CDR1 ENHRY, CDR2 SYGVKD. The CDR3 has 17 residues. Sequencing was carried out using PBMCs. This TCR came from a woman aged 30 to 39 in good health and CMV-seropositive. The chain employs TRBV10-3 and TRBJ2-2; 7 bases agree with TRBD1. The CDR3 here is CAISGGQHIPNTGELFF. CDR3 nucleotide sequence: TGTGCCATCAGTGGGGGACAGCACATTCCGAACACCGGGGAGCTGTTTTTT.